A selection of T cell receptor beta chains follows, all from one sample in a study of vaccination and CD4 T cells after COVID-19. For these TCRs, the target antigens are not known. TCRdb re-analysed the PCR reads in MiXCR, keeping a single row per CDR3 protein. In the table there are roughly 19,000 distinct CDR3 sequences, roughly 45% of which are singletons. The source material was CD4+ T cells from blood, cultured in vitro. These receptors originate from a human donor who had recovered from COVID-19. The CDR3 runs from the conserved cysteine through the conserved F or W. D genes are given only for firm matches. Size is stated for part of the rows, as once, few or many counts, or as a class when the clone is expanded.

>TRBJ2-6|NA|TRBV5-1|NA
TGCGCCAGCAGGGAGGGGACCGTCCTCGGTGGGGCCAACGTCCTGACTTTC
CASREGTVLGGANVLTF
>TRBJ2-5|NA|TRBV28|NA
TGTGCCAGCCAAAGGGTGGAAGAGACCCAGTACTTC
CASQRVEETQYF
>TRBJ2-3|NA|TRBV19|NA
TGTGCCAGTAGGGGCTTACGCACAGATACGCAGTATTTT
CASRGLRTDTQYF
>TRBJ1-2|few|TRBV6-1|NA
TGTGCCAGCAGCTTAAGCCAGGGGTATGGCTACACCTTC
CASSLSQGYGYTF
>TRBJ1-2|NA|TRBV20-1|TRBD1
TGCAGTGCAATGTTCGACAGGGTCTATGGCTACACCTTC
CSAMFDRVYGYTF
>TRBJ2-3|few|TRBV20-1|NA
TGCAGTGCTAGAGCGGGAGTCACAGATACGCAGTATTTT
CSARAGVTDTQYF
>TRBJ2-7|NA|TRBV19|TRBD1
TGTGCCAGTAGTGATCCGGGACAGGGGGCGAACGAGCAGTACTTC
CASSDPGQGANEQYF
>TRBJ1-2|NA|TRBV19|NA
TGTGCCAGTAGTCTACAGGGTGGCGGCTACACCTTC
CASSLQGGGYTF
>TRBJ2-7|NA|TRBV12-3/TRBV12-4|NA
TGTGCCAGCAACAGCCGACCGACTAGCTACGAGCAGTACTTC
CASNSRPTSYEQYF
>TRBJ1-5|few|TRBV20-1|NA
TGCAGTGCTAGCGACGGGCAGCCCCAGCATTTT
CSASDGQPQHF
>TRBJ2-5|NA|TRBV19|NA
TGTGCCAGTAGTATGGGGCAGGGGAAGGAGACCCAGTACTTC
CASSMGQGKETQYF
>TRBJ2-3|NA|TRBV7-3|TRBD1
TGTGCCAGCAGCTCAAACCAGGGGGCTGGGGCAGATACGCAGTATTTT
CASSSNQGAGADTQYF
>TRBJ1-6|few|TRBV20-1|NA
TGCAGTGCTGTCGACGGACCGAGCTCCTATAATTCACCCCTCCACTTT
CSAVDGPSSYNSPLHF
>TRBJ1-1|NA|TRBV18|NA
TGTGCCAGCTCACCATGGATGAGGAACACTGAAGCTTTCTTT
CASSPWMRNTEAFF
>TRBJ2-1|NA|TRBV28|NA
TGTGCCAGCAGCCCCTCGGGTGGACCGAATGAGCAGTTCTTC
CASSPSGGPNEQFF
>TRBJ2-5|NA|TRBV7-8|TRBD1
TGTGCCAGCAGCCGGCTGACAGGGGGTGGGGAGACCCAGTACTTC
CASSRLTGGGETQYF
>TRBJ2-5|NA|TRBV5-8|NA
TGTGCCAGCAGCCCTGTCGGGGACACACCTCAAGAGACCCAGTACTTC
CASSPVGDTPQETQYF
>TRBJ2-7|NA|TRBV28|TRBD2
TGTGCCAGCAGCCGAGCGGGGGGCAGGTACGAGCAGTACTTC
CASSRAGGRYEQYF
>TRBJ2-2|NA|TRBV20-1|NA
TGCAGTGCTAGACAGGCCGGGGAGCTGTTTTTT
CSARQAGELFF
>TRBJ1-2|few|TRBV7-9|NA
TGTGCCAGCAGCTCCCGGGACTATGGCTACACCTTC
CASSSRDYGYTF
>TRBJ2-5|NA|TRBV7-2|NA
TGTGCCAGCAGCGGACGACCCCTGGGGGAGACCCAGTACTTC
CASSGRPLGETQYF
>TRBJ1-5|few|TRBV2|NA
TGTGCCAGCCAAGGGATGTCACTAAGGCCCCAGCATTTT
CASQGMSLRPQHF
>TRBJ1-1|NA|TRBV10-3|NA
TGTGCCATCAGATCACAGGGTTTTTTGAACACTGAAGCTTTCTTT
CAIRSQGFLNTEAFF
>TRBJ2-2|NA|TRBV11-3|NA
TGTGCCAGCAGCCCCGGGACTCAGGGTTACGGGGAGCTGTTTTTT
CASSPGTQGYGELFF
>TRBJ1-1|few|TRBV7-2|TRBD1
TGTGCCAGCAGCTTCCAGGGGGACACTGAAGCTTTCTTT
CASSFQGDTEAFF
>TRBJ2-7|few|TRBV7-9|TRBD2
TGTGCCAGCAGCTGGGGTCTAGCGGGAGACGAGCAGTACTTC
CASSWGLAGDEQYF